This is a list of T cell receptor beta chains from one sample in a study of post-analysis software for immune sequencing data. TCRdb re-called the PCR reads with MiXCR, one entry per CDR3 protein. Of hundreds of thousands of distinct CDR3 sequences listed, roughly two fifths are singletons. Sequenced sample: blood. The source of these receptors is a girl aged 10 to 17 with multiple sclerosis. Each CDR3 is given with its conserved first and last residue. Fields, in order: V gene, CDR3 length, clone size, D gene, J gene, CDR3 protein, CDR3 DNA. A D gene is named only where the DNA matches it firmly. Clone size is given for some rows only: seen once, a few or many times, or a class if the clone is expanded.

TRBV5-1,15,NA,NA,TRBJ2-1,CASSLADSYYNEQFF,TGCGCCAGCAGCTTGGCGGACTCCTACTACAATGAGCAGTTCTTC
TRBV7-9,14,NA,NA,TRBJ2-3,CASSLLASPDTQYF,TGTGCCAGCAGCCTTCTGGCTAGTCCAGATACGCAGTATTTT
TRBV28,14,NA,TRBD1,TRBJ2-7,CASSGTATRYEQYF,TGTGCCAGCAGCGGGACAGCAACAAGGTACGAGCAGTACTTC
TRBV29-1,12,many,NA,TRBJ2-3,CSVEWDSDTQYF,TGCAGCGTTGAATGGGACTCGGATACGCAGTATTTT
TRBV3-1,17,NA,NA,TRBJ2-7,CASSQEGGYRAIYEQYF,TGTGCCAGCAGCCAAGAGGGAGGGTACAGGGCAATCTACGAGCAGTACTTC
TRBV24-1,16,NA,NA,TRBJ2-5,CATSAVRAEGEEAQYF,TGTGCCACCAGTGCCGTGAGGGCGGAGGGGGAAGAGGCCCAGTACTTC
TRBV10-3,15,NA,NA,TRBJ2-2,CAISQIDKDTGELFF,TGTGCCATCAGCCAGATAGATAAGGACACCGGGGAGCTGTTTTTT
TRBV7-3,15,NA,NA,TRBJ2-5,CASSPYSTSMQTQYF,TGTGCCAGCAGCCCATATTCGACTAGTATGCAGACCCAGTACTTC
TRBV7-9,15,NA,NA,TRBJ2-6,CASRDTTPGANVLTF,TGTGCCAGCCGGGACACAACTCCTGGGGCCAACGTCCTGACTTTC
TRBV6-5,13,NA,NA,TRBJ1-2,CASSYGTNYGYTF,TGTGCCAGCAGTTACGGGACAAACTATGGCTACACCTTC